The 18 T cell receptor beta chains below all came from one sample that was sequenced in a study of Graves' ophthalmopathy and Graves' hyperthyroidism. Investigators amplified TCR beta CDR3 regions from RNA transcripts. A first-round RT-PCR used HTBI primers, followed by a second-round multiplex PCR. Via MiXCR, TCRdb re-called the multiplex PCR reads, giving one row per CDR3 protein. Of about 1.1 million distinct CDR3 sequences listed, less than 45% are singletons. The material sequenced was peripheral blood or thyroid tissue (not recorded which). These receptor sequences come from an adult man with Graves' hyperthyroidism.

The J gene is TRBJ1-6, the V gene TRBV25-1; possibly TRBD1 for D (5 bases). V lost 7 bases and J 7 bases, leaving 11 bases between the germline ends. Germline lookup yields CDR1 MGHDK and CDR2 SYGVNS. This CDR3 has 13 residues. The CDR3, as DNA: TGTGCCAGCACCCAAAAGGGGAATTCACCCCTCCACTTT. Protein sequence: CASTQKGNSPLHF.

This clonotype showed up just a few times. The V call is TRBV12-3 or TRBV12-4, the J call TRBJ1-5; the match to TRBD1 covers 7 bases. Germline trimming cut 8 bases from V and 10 bases from J; bases unmatched to any gene: 14. The CDR3 spans 14 residues. CDR3 nucleotide sequence: TGTGCCAGCGCTGGGGAGGGGGCCCTTCGACCCCAGCATTTT. Translation: CASAGEGALRPQHF.

The table lists this clonotype with many counts. The chain is built from TRBV20-1 and TRBJ2-5; TRBD1 aligns across 7 bases. The ends lost 1 base at V and 14 bases at J; junction bases unmatched: 10. This CDR3 is built from 12 residues. Germline assignment: CDR1 DFQATT and CDR2 SNEGSKA (reference sequence). DNA of the CDR3: TGCAGTGCTAGAGGAAGAGGTTGGACAGGCTACTTC. Its translation: CSARGRGWTGYF.

In regard to this clonotype: It may be a read error: a sequence one base away is much more abundant. CDR3 sequence reads: CAGSVGGGTAEAFF. For the CDR3, the DNA is TGTGCCGGCAGCGTAGGTGGGGGGACCGCTGAAGCTTTCTTT. The chain combines TRBV10-2 with TRBJ1-1; tentatively, D is TRBD1 (5 bases). In germline, CDR1 is WSHSY, CDR2 SAAADI. CDR3 length equals 14 residues.

This chain links TRBV28 with TRBJ1-1; 10 bases are shared with TRBD1. Germline V gene data show CDR1 as MDHEN and CDR2 as SYDVKM. This CDR3 spans 15 amino acids. The trim removed 8 bases at V and 3 bases at J, leaving 9 bases unmatched. CDR3 residues: CASPARGTGDTEAFF. The CDR3 DNA reads TGTGCCAGCCCCGCCAGGGGGACAGGGGACACTGAAGCTTTCTTT.

The chain combines TRBV5-1 with TRBJ2-7, with D possibly TRBD1 on 6 matching bases. CDR1 and CDR2 from the germline V gene are SGHRS and YFSETQ. The CDR3 has 16 residues. V lost 0 bases, J lost 5 bases, and 18 bases lay in between. CDR3 bases: TGCGCCAGCAGCTTGGCAGGGGAGAATCAGCCTGACGAGCAGTACTTC. Residues: CASSLAGENQPDEQYF.

A remark on this clonotype: A read error is possible here, since a much larger clone lies one base away. This likely comes from a read error, as the CDR3 has no conserved phenylalanine or tryptophan at its end. CDR3 bases: TGCAGTGCTAGAATGGGGTCCGGGGCCAACGTCCTGACTTGC. This gives the protein CSARMGSGANVLTC. The V gene is TRBV20-1, the J gene TRBJ2-6; D is undetermined. The CDR3 runs 14 residues. Germline V gene lookup returns CDR1 DFQATT and CDR2 SNEGSKA (reference sequence). Trimming pared 2 bases from V and 4 bases from J, leaving 9 bases between.

This rearrangement joins TRBV5-4 to TRBJ1-2; 7 nucleotides match TRBD1. With V trimmed by 4 bases and J by 8 bases, 8 bases remained unmatched. The CDR3 runs to 13 residues. Germline values: CDR1 SGHNT, CDR2 YYREEE (reference sequence). The CDR3 sequence: CASSTPTGKGYTF. The DNA for the CDR3 is TGTGCCAGCAGCACCCCGACAGGGAAGGGCTACACCTTC.

This chain links TRBV7-9 with TRBJ2-6; D remains ambiguous. Germline values: CDR1 SEHNR, CDR2 FQNEAQ (reference sequence). CDR3 length: 16 amino acids. Between the trimmed V and J ends, which lost 5 bases and 3 bases, there was a span of 14 bases. CDR3: CASSPTRVGGANVLTF. The CDR3, as DNA: TGTGCCAGCAGCCCGACCAGAGTAGGTGGGGCCAACGTCCTGACTTTC.

The V call is TRBV29-1, the J call TRBJ1-2; TRBD1 matches at 9 bases. The CDR3 length is 14 residues. Trimming removed 7 bases from V and 6 bases from J; junction bases left unmatched: 12. The V gene's germline CDR1 is SQVTM and CDR2 ANQGSEA. Here the CDR3 reads CSASQATGGNGYTF. The CDR3 nucleotides are TGCAGCGCCTCTCAAGCGACAGGGGGTAATGGCTACACCTTC.

The chain combines TRBV10-3 with TRBJ1-1; 8 positions match TRBD1. V gave up 10 bases and J gave up 4 bases; unmatched junction bases: 14. Germline V CDR1 and CDR2: ENHRY, SYGVKD. The CDR3 has 15 amino acids. CDR3 DNA: TGTGCCACCAGCGGGGAGGACAGGGACTCCACTGAAGCTTTCTTT. Its translation is CATSGEDRDSTEAFF.

The chain combines TRBV14 with TRBJ2-5, with 9 bases fitting TRBD2. The V segment lost 5 bases and the J segment 4 bases; nucleotides outside the gene matches: 20. Germline assignment: CDR1 SGHDN and CDR2 FVKESK. CDR3 length: 19 residues. CDR3 sequence reads: CASSTDPGLAGGIGETQYF. The CDR3 region has the DNA TGTGCCAGCAGCACTGACCCGGGACTAGCTGGCGGGATAGGAGAGACCCAGTACTTC. Filled out from reference TRBV14 and TRBJ2-5, the complete variable domain reads EAGVTQFPSHSVIEKGQTVTLRCDPISGHDNLYWYRRVMGKEIKFLLHFVKESKQDESGMPNNRFLAERTGGTYSTLKVQPAELEDSGVYFCASSTDPGLAGGIGETQYFGPGTRLLVL.

In this sample, this clonotype turned up many times. The V and J genes are TRBV29-1 and TRBJ1-2; D not resolved. Trimming shortened V by 0 bases and J by 3 bases, and 11 bases separated the two germline ends. This CDR3 has 14 residues. CDR1 is SQVTM, CDR2 ANQGSEA, per germline. Here the CDR3 reads CSVEESMDHYGYTF. Here the CDR3 DNA reads TGCAGCGTTGAAGAGTCAATGGACCACTATGGCTACACCTTC. The variable domain in full, completed from reference TRBV29-1 and TRBJ1-2, reads SAVISQKPSRDICQRGTSLTIQCQVDSQVTMMFWYRQQPGQSLTLIATANQGSEATYESGFVIDKFPISRPNLTFSTLTVSNMSPEDSSIYLCSVEESMDHYGYTFGSGTRLTVV.

Concerning this clonotype: The junction differs from germline at one of its ends, possibly a read error. The chain couples TRBV7-9 to TRBJ2-5, with 8 nucleotides matching TRBD2. The CDR3 totals 15 residues. Germline V lookup: CDR1 SEHNR, CDR2 FQNEAQ (reference sequence). In nucleotides, the CDR3 is TGCGCCAGCAGCCAACTTACTAGCGGACAAGAGACCCAGTACTTC. It encodes CASSQLTSGQETQYF. The full variable domain, its missing parts supplied by reference TRBV7-9 and TRBJ2-5, is DTGVSQNPRHKITKRGQNVTFRCDPISEHNRLYWYRQTLGQGPEFLTYFQNEAQLEKSRLLSDRFSAERPKGSFSTLEIQRTEQGDSAMYLCASSQLTSGQETQYFGPGTRLLVL.

This clonotype was seen only a few times. The rearrangement joins TRBV7-2 to TRBJ2-2, with 11 bases matching TRBD2. This CDR3 comprises 19 residues. The V and J ends lost 5 bases and 1 base, in that order; junction bases with no gene match: 12. Germline assignment: CDR1 SGHTA and CDR2 FQGNSA. The CDR3 is CASSAIRNLAGGNTGELFF. The DNA for the CDR3 is TGTGCCAGCAGCGCGATACGAAATCTAGCGGGAGGGAACACCGGGGAGCTGTTTTTT. Supplemented by reference TRBV7-2 and TRBJ2-2, the full variable domain reads GAGVSQSPSNKVTEKGKDVELRCDPISGHTALYWYRQSLGQGLEFLIYFQGNSAPDKSGLPSDRFSAERTGGSVSTLTIQRTQQEDSAVYLCASSAIRNLAGGNTGELFFGEGSRLTVL.

The rearrangement uses TRBV28 and TRBJ2-5; TRBD2 matches 7 bases. This CDR3 has 13 amino acids. With V trimmed by 7 bases and J by 0 bases, 2 bases remained unmatched. CDR1 MDHEN and CDR2 SYDVKM come from the germline V gene. The CDR3 sequence: CASTGTNQETQYF. The DNA of the CDR3 is TGTGCCAGCACCGGGACTAACCAAGAGACCCAGTACTTC.

This clonotype came up once. A much larger clonotype is one base distant, so this may be a read error. The V call is TRBV19, the J call TRBJ1-1; a weak D match, TRBD1 (6 bases). The V gene lost 11 bases and the J gene lost 1 base, with 14 bases spanning the gap. The CDR3 is 13 amino acids. The V gene's germline CDR1 is LNHDA and CDR2 SQIVND (reference sequence). Here the CDR3 reads CACLGQTNTEAFF. The CDR3 coding sequence is TGTGCCTGCCTTGGACAGACGAACACTGAAGCTTTCTTT.

There are a few counts of this clonotype. The V call is TRBV28, the J call TRBJ1-4, with D perhaps TRBD1 (5 bases). Germline-derived CDR1 and CDR2 are MDHEN and SYDVKM. This CDR3 comprises 14 residues. With 5 bases removed from V and 12 bases from J, the gap between germline ends came to 19 bases. The CDR3 sequence: CASSGVEGKWELFF. The CDR3 DNA follows: TGTGCCAGCAGTGGTGTAGAGGGGAAGTGGGAACTGTTTTTT.